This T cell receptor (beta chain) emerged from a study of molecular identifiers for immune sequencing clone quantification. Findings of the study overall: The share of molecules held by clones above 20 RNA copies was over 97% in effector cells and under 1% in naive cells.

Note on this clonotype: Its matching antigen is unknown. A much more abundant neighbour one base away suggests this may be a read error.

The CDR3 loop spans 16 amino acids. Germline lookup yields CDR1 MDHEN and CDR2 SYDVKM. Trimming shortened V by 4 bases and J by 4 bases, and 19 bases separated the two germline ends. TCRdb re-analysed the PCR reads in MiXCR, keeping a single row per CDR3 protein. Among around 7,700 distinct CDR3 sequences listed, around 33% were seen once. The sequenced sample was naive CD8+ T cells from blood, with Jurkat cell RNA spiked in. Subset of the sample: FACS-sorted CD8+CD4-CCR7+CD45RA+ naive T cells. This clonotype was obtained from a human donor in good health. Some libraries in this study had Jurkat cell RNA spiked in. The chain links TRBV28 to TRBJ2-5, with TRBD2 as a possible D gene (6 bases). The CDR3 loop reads CASSSSFLATLETQYF. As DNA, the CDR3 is TGTGCCAGCAGTTCTTCATTTCTAGCGACCCTAGAGACCCAGTACTTC.